One sample yielded the 26 T cell receptor beta chains listed below, sequenced in a study of blood T cell repertoires in COVID-19. The method was immunoSEQ multiplex PCR; TCRdb's version includes in-frame clones alone and lacks a portion of them. The repertoire consists of roughly 120,000 clones, with 70% to 90% occurring once and the leading ten covering approximately 2.5%. Material for sequencing was peripheral blood. The receptors shown here come from a man in his thirties or forties with acute or convalescent COVID-19.

The chain joins TRBV29-1 to TRBJ2-1; 14 bases are a match to TRBD2. V lost 5 bases, J lost 7 bases, and 7 bases stayed unmatched. CDR3 length: 15 amino acids. Germline CDR1 SQVTM, CDR2 ANQGSEA. The CDR3 is CSVRGLAGEENEQFF. The CDR3 DNA follows: TGCAGCGTTCGGGGACTAGCGGGGGAGGAGAATGAGCAGTTCTTC.

The table lists this clone with a count of one. The chain employs TRBV4-1 and TRBJ2-3; possible D gene TRBD2, 6 bases. The germline gives CDR1 MGHRA, CDR2 YSYEKL. Trimming removed 4 bases at V and 1 base at J, with 15 bases between. This CDR3 has 16 residues. The CDR3 bases are TGCGCCAGCAGCCCCCAAGGGCGGGGACGCACAGATACGCAGTATTTT. Its translation: CASSPQGRGRTDTQYF.

The chain couples TRBV19 to TRBJ1-1; TRBD1 matches 10 bases. The CDR3 is 15 amino acids. The junction had 9 bases not matched to a gene; V was cut back by 5 bases and J by 6 bases. Looked up from germline, CDR1 is LNHDA and CDR2 is SQIVND (reference sequence). The CDR3 region is CASSAVTGGFAEAFF. In DNA form, the CDR3 reads TGTGCCAGTAGTGCAGTGACAGGGGGCTTTGCTGAAGCTTTCTTT.

The chain couples TRBV4-2 to TRBJ1-2; D might be TRBD1 (6 bases). This CDR3 has 14 residues. V was cut by 3 bases and J by 8 bases, with 16 bases left in between. Germline-derived CDR1 and CDR2 are LGHNA and YNFKEQ. The CDR3 spells CASSQVGQFGGYTF. In DNA, the CDR3 is TGTGCCAGCAGCCAGGTCGGACAGTTCGGGGGCTACACCTTC.

The chain recombines TRBV23-1 with TRBJ2-2; 8 nucleotides line up with TRBD1. TRBV23-1 qualifies as an ORF whose function is uncertain. This CDR3 region has 15 residues. The ends lost 7 bases at V and 5 bases at J; junction bases unmatched: 9. CDR3 loop: CASKPGGQGTGELFF. CDR3 DNA: TGCGCCAGCAAACCCGGCGGACAGGGTACCGGGGAGCTGTTTTTT.

The chain carries TRBV2 and TRBJ2-2; 9 bases line up with TRBD2. Trimming removed 1 base from V and 7 bases from J; junction bases left unmatched: 7. The CDR3 sequence is 16 residues long. CDR1 SNHLY and CDR2 FYNNEI come from the germline V gene. The CDR3 DNA reads as TGTGCCAGCAGTGAAGAGGCTAGCGGGATGGGCGGGGAGCTGTTTTTT. This gives the protein CASSEEASGMGGELFF.

The chain uses TRBV5-1 and TRBJ1-4, with D possibly being TRBD1 (6 bases). Between the trimmed V and J ends, which lost 3 bases and 5 bases, there was a span of 17 bases. This CDR3 spans 16 amino acids. Looked up from germline, CDR1 is SGHRS and CDR2 is YFSETQ. The CDR3 DNA reads TGCGCCAGCAGCTCCTCGTACCGGACAGTGAATGAAAAACTGTTTTTT. Protein sequence: CASSSSYRTVNEKLFF. Combining the CDR3 with reference TRBV5-1 and TRBJ1-4 gives the whole variable domain KAGVTQTPRYLIKTRGQQVTLSCSPISGHRSVSWYQQTPGQGLQFLFEYFSETQRNKGNFPGRFSGRQFSNSRSEMNVSTLELGDSALYLCASSSSYRTVNEKLFFGSGTQLSVL.

This chain links TRBV19 with TRBJ1-2, with D possibly matching TRBD1 (6 bases). With 3 bases removed from V and 7 bases from J, the gap between germline ends came to 21 bases. Germline V gene lookup returns CDR1 LNHDA and CDR2 SQIVND (reference sequence). The CDR3 has 16 amino acids. The CDR3 DNA is TGTGCCAGTAGTATCCCCTCGGGGACAAGTGTCTTTGGCTACACCTTC. The encoded protein is CASSIPSGTSVFGYTF.

The J gene is TRBJ1-2, the V gene TRBV6-5; maybe TRBD1 (5 bases). The CDR3 is made up of 14 amino acids. V was clipped by 2 bases and J by 0 bases, with 7 bases between them. CDR1 and CDR2 from the germline V gene are MNHEY and SVGAGI. The CDR3 nucleotides read TGTGCCAGCAGTTACGGGGGGGCTAACTATGGCTACACCTTC. It codes for CASSYGGANYGYTF.

The V call is TRBV12-5, the J call TRBJ1-1, with a possible D match to TRBD1 (6 bases). V was cut by 0 bases and J by 4 bases, with 12 bases left in between. CDR1 is LGHNT and CDR2 is FRNRAP in the germline V gene. The CDR3 loop spans 15 amino acids. The CDR3 reads CASGLVTGWSTEAFF. The DNA of the CDR3 is TGTGCTAGTGGTTTGGTTACAGGGTGGAGCACTGAAGCTTTCTTT.

The J gene is TRBJ2-6, the V gene TRBV5-4; 16 bases fit TRBD2. Germline V gene lookup returns CDR1 SGHNT and CDR2 YYREEE (reference sequence). The length of the CDR3 is 17 residues. V lost 3 bases to trimming and J lost 17 bases; unmatched junction nucleotides: 14. CDR3 in amino acids: CASSSATLGLAGGQVTF. The CDR3 DNA sequence: TGTGCCAGCAGCTCAGCCACCTTGGGACTAGCGGGGGGGCAGGTGACTTTC.

The genes are TRBV5-1 and TRBJ2-2, with D maybe TRBD2 (5 bases). The V and J ends lost 9 bases and 3 bases respectively, with 18 bases between them. The CDR3 is 15 residues long. Per the germline V gene, CDR1 is SGHRS and CDR2 is YFSETQ. In DNA form, the CDR3 reads TGCGCCACGAGTCGAGGGTTGCTGGACACCGGGGAGCTGTTTTTT. This gives the protein CATSRGLLDTGELFF.

On this clone: Mismatch with germline at one junction end may stem from a read error. This chain uses TRBV6-1 with TRBJ1-2, with D possibly being TRBD1 (5 bases). CDR1 is MNHNS, CDR2 SASEGT, per germline. This CDR3 is built from 14 residues. CDR3 DNA: TGTGCCAGCAGGGAAGGGGCGGGCTACTATGGCTACACCTTC. This codes for CASREGAGYYGYTF.

A few counts support this clone. The chain uses TRBV27 and TRBJ2-1; possible D gene TRBD2, 5 bases. Per the germline V gene, CDR1 is MNHEY and CDR2 is SMNVEV (reference sequence). Trimming removed 4 bases at V and 7 bases at J, with 11 bases between. CDR3 length: 13 residues. DNA for the CDR3: TGTGCCAGCAGTTCCTACCGACTAAATGAGCAGTTCTTC. Translation gives CASSSYRLNEQFF.

This clone came up once. The chain combines TRBV4-3 with TRBJ2-7; 11 bases map to TRBD2. Germline assignment: CDR1 LGHNA and CDR2 YSLEER. With 2 bases clipped from V and 2 bases from J, the junction kept 2 bases outside the gene matches. This CDR3 has 15 residues. For the CDR3, the DNA is TGCGCCAGCAGCCAACTAGCGGGGGGCCCCTACGAGCAGTACTTC. The encoded protein is CASSQLAGGPYEQYF.

The chain is built from TRBV7-9 and TRBJ1-1; 7 nucleotides agree with TRBD1. The CDR3 has 14 amino acids. Looked up from germline, CDR1 is SEHNR and CDR2 is FQNEAQ (reference sequence). V was clipped by 4 bases and J by 5 bases; unmatched bases: 7. The CDR3: CASSSVNRGTEAFF. The CDR3, as DNA: TGTGCCAGCAGCTCGGTCAACAGGGGAACTGAAGCTTTCTTT.

The chain is built from TRBV19 and TRBJ1-1; D not certain. The CDR3 spans 13 residues. Germline V gene sequence: CDR1 LNHDA, CDR2 SQIVND (reference sequence). Trimming stripped 3 bases from V and 1 base from J, with 6 bases between. The chain's CDR3 is CASSMDWNTEAFF. The CDR3 DNA follows: TGTGCCAGTAGTATGGACTGGAACACTGAAGCTTTCTTT.

The chain combines TRBV2 with TRBJ2-3; TRBD2 matches at 9 bases. Trimming at V came to 6 bases and at J to 6 bases, leaving 10 bases not matched to a gene. The CDR3 loop spans 15 amino acids. From germline, CDR1 is SNHLY and CDR2 FYNNEI. CDR3 DNA sequence: TGTGCCAGCAGCTCGGCGGGAGGGCCGGGGGATACGCAGTATTTT. As protein: CASSSAGGPGDTQYF.

The genes are TRBV27 and TRBJ2-7; weak D call: TRBD1 (5 bases). V was clipped by 6 bases and J by 0 bases, with 12 bases between them. There are 14 residues in the CDR3. Germline V CDR1 and CDR2: MNHEY, SMNVEV (reference sequence). Here the CDR3 reads CASRNDSSSYEQYV. The CDR3 DNA follows: TGTGCCAGCAGAAACGACAGCAGCTCCTACGAGCAGTACGTC.

The chain uses TRBV7-8 and TRBJ1-5, with TRBD1 as a possible D gene (5 bases). Deletions cut 4 bases from V and 2 bases from J, with 12 bases between. This CDR3 contains 15 residues. Looked up from germline, CDR1 is SGHVS and CDR2 is FQNEAQ. The CDR3 DNA is TGTGCCAGCAGCTACCAGGTAGGGGGCAATCAGCCCCAGCATTTT. It codes for CASSYQVGGNQPQHF. Drawing the rest from reference TRBV7-8 and TRBJ1-5, the complete variable domain is GAGVSQSPRYKVAKRGQDVALRCDPISGHVSLFWYQQALGQGPEFLTYFQNEAQLDKSGLPSDRFFAERPEGSVSTLKIQRTQQEDSAVYLCASSYQVGGNQPQHFGDGTRLSIL.

This chain uses TRBV29-1 with TRBJ2-7, with D possibly TRBD1 on 6 matching bases. CDR1 is SQVTM and CDR2 is ANQGSEA in the germline V gene. Deletions cut 4 bases from V and 7 bases from J, with 11 bases between. This CDR3 is built from 11 residues. The CDR3 DNA reads as TGCAGCGTTGGGAGAGGGGGAGAGCAGTACGTC. It is translated as CSVGRGGEQYV.

The genes are TRBV9 and TRBJ2-7, with D tentatively TRBD2 (5 bases). The CDR3 extends over 16 amino acids. V was shortened by 3 bases and J by 2 bases, with 18 bases between the two germline ends. Germline V gene lookup returns CDR1 SGDLS and CDR2 YYNGEE. CDR3 region: CASSAPPGGRPYEQYV. The DNA of the CDR3 is TGTGCCAGCAGCGCCCCCCCCGGTGGGAGACCCTACGAGCAGTACGTC.

The chain combines TRBV10-3 with TRBJ2-1; 12 bases are shared with TRBD2. The germline gives CDR1 ENHRY, CDR2 SYGVKD. After removal of 10 bases from V and 9 bases from J, the junction contained 16 bases not matched to a gene. The length of the CDR3 is 16 residues. DNA of the CDR3: TGTGCCACCCTGGCTGGACTAGCGGGAAATAAGGGTGAGCAGTTCTTC. It yields the protein CATLAGLAGNKGEQFF.

The gene calls are TRBV21-1 and TRBJ2-7; TRBD1 is the table's D call, not checked against the DNA. TRBV21-1 is a pseudogene locus. The CDR3 length is 17 residues. CDR3 DNA: TGTGCCAGCAGCACCCAAATTGGACAAATCCTACGCCTCGAGCAGTACTTC. Its translation: CASSTQIGQILRLEQYF.

The chain combines TRBV5-5 with TRBJ2-2, with TRBD1 matching 7 bases. The CDR3 contains 17 residues. V lost 3 bases to trimming and J lost 4 bases; unmatched junction nucleotides: 12. CDR1 and CDR2 from the germline V gene are SGHKS and YYEKEE (reference sequence). The CDR3 spells CASSSRTGHPTTGELFF. CDR3 sequence (DNA): TGTGCCAGCAGCTCCCGGACAGGCCACCCGACCACCGGGGAGCTGTTTTTT.

The chain carries TRBV27 and TRBJ1-6; tentatively, D is TRBD1 (5 bases). Trimming cost V 9 bases and J 5 bases, with 14 bases left between them. The CDR3 is made up of 14 amino acids. The germline gives CDR1 MNHEY, CDR2 SMNVEV (reference sequence). This CDR3 reads CASSPWGDNSPLHF. The CDR3 DNA reads as TGTGCCAGTTCCCCCTGGGGCGATAATTCACCCCTCCACTTT.